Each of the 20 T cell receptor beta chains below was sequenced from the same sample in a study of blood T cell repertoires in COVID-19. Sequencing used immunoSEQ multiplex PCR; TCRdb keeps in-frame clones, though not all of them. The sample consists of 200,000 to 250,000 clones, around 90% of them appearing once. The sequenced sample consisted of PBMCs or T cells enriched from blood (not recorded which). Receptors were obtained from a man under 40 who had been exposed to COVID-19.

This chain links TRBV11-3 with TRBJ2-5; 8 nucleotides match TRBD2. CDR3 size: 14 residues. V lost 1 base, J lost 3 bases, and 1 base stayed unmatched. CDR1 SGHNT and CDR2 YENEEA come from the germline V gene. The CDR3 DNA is TGTGCCAGCAGCTTAGCCGGGGGGGAAGAGACCCAGTACTTC. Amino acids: CASSLAGGEETQYF. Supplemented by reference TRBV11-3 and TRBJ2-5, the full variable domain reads EAGVVQSPRYKIIEKKQPVAFWCNPISGHNTLYWYLQNLGQGPELLIRYENEEAVDDSQLPKDRFSAERLKGVDSTLKIQPAELGDSAVYLCASSLAGGEETQYFGPGTRLLVL.

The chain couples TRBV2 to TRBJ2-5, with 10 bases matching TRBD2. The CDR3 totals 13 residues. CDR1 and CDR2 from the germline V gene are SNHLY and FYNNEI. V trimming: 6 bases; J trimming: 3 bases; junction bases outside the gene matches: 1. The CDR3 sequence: CASSTSGKETQYF. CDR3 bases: TGTGCCAGCAGCACTAGCGGGAAAGAGACCCAGTACTTC.

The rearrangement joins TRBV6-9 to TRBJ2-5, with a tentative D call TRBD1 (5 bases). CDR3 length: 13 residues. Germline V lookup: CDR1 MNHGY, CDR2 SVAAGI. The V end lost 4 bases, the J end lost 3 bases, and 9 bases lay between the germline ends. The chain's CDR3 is CASSSPREETQYF. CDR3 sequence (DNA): TGTGCCAGCAGTTCCCCCAGGGAAGAGACCCAGTACTTC.

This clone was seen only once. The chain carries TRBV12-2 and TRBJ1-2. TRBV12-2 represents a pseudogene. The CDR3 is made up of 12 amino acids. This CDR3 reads CASRLTLYGYTF. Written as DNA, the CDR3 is TGTGCAAGTCGCTTAACTTTATATGGCTACACCTTC.

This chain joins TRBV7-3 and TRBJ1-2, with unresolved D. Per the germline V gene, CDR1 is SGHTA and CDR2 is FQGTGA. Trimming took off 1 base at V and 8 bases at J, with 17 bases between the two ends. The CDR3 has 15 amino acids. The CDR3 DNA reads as TGTGCCAGCAGCTTAAATCCGGGGTTGCCCGACGGCTACACCTTC. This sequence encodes CASSLNPGLPDGYTF.

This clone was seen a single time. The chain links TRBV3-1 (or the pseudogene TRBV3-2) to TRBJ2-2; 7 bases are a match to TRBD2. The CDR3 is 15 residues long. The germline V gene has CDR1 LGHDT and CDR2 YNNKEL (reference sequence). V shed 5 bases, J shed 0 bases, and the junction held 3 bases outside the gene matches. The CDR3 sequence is CASSERGPNTGELFF. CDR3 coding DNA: TGTGCCAGCAGCGAGCGGGGTCCGAACACCGGGGAGCTGTTTTTT.

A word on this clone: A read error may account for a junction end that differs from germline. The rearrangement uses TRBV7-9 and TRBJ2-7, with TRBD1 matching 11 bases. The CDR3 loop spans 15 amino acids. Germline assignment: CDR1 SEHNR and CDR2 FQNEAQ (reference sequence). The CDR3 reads CASTLGTGGNDEQYF. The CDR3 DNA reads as TGTGCCAGCACCTTAGGGACAGGGGGTAACGACGAGCAGTACTTC.

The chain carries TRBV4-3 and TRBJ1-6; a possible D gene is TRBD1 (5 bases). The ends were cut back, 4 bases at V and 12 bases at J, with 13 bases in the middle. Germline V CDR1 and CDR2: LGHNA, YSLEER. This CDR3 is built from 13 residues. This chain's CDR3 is CASSPRPRGPLHF. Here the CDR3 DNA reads TGCGCCAGCAGCCCCCGCCCTAGGGGACCCCTCCACTTT.

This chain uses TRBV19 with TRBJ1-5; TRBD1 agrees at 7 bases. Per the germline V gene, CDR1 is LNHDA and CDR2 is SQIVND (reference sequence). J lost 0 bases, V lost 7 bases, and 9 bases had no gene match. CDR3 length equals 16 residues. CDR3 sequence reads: CASKVDRLYSNQPQHF. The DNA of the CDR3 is TGTGCCAGTAAGGTGGACAGGTTGTATAGCAATCAGCCCCAGCATTTT.

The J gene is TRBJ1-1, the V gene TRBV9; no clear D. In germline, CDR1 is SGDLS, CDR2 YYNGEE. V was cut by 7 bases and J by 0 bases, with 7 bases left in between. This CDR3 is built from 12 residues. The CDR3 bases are TGTGCCAGCTCTAAAGTGAACACTGAAGCTTTCTTT. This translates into CASSKVNTEAFF.

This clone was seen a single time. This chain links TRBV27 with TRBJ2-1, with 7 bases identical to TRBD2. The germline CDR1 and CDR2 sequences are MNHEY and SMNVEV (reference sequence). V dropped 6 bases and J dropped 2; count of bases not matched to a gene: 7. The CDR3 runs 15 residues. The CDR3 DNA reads TGTGCCAGCAGACCAAGCGGGGTACCCTACAATGAGCAGTTCTTC. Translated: CASRPSGVPYNEQFF.

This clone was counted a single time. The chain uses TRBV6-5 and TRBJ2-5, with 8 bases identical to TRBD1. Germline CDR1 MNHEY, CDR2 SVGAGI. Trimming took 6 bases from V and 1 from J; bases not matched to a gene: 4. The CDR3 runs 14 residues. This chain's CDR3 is CASRPTGVQETQYF. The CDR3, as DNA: TGTGCCAGCAGACCGACAGGGGTCCAAGAGACCCAGTACTTC.

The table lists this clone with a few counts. The CDR3 DNA reads as TGTGCCACCAGTGATGCGGGCAGAAACTATGGCTACACCTTC. Its translation is CATSDAGRNYGYTF. The V and J genes are TRBV24-1 and TRBJ1-2; D not certain. The CDR3 contains 14 residues. CDR1 is KGHDR and CDR2 is SFDVKD in the germline V gene. V dropped 3 bases and J dropped 2 bases, with 9 bases sitting between them.

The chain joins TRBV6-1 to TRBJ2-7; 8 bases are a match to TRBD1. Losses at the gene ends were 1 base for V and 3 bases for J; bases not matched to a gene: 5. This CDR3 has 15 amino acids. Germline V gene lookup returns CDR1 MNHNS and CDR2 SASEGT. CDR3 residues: CASSEVGTGIYEQYF. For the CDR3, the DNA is TGTGCCAGCAGTGAAGTAGGGACAGGAATCTACGAGCAGTACTTC.

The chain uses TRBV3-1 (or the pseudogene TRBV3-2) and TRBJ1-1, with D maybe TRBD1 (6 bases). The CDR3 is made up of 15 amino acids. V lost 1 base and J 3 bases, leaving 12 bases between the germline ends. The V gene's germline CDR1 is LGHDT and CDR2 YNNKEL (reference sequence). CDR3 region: CASSQGPHRDTEAFF. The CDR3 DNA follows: TGTGCCAGCAGCCAAGGCCCCCACAGGGACACTGAAGCTTTCTTT.

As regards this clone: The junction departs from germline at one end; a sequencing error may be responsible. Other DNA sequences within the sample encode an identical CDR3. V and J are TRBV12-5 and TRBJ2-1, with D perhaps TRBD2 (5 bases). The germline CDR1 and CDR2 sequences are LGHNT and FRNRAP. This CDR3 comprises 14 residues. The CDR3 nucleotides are TGTGCTAGTGGCTTGACTAACTCCTATAATGAGCAGTTCTTC. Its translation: CASGLTNSYNEQFF.

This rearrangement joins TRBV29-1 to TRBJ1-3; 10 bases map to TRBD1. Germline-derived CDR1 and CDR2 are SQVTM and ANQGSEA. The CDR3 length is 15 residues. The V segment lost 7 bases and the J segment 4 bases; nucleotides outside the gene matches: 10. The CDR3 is CSALGTGVPGNTIYF. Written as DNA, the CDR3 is TGCAGCGCTCTAGGGACAGGGGTTCCCGGAAACACCATATATTTT.

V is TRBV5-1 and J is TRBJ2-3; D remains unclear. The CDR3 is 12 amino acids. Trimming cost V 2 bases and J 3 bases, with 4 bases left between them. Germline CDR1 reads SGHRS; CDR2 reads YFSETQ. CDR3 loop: CASSLQTDTQYF. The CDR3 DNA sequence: TGCGCCAGCAGCTTACAGACAGATACGCAGTATTTT.

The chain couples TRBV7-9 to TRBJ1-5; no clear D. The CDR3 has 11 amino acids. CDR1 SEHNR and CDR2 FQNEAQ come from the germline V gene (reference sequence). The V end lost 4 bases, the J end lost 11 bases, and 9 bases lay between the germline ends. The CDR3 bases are TGTGCCAGCAGCTCGGGTCGGACCCAGCATTTT. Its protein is CASSSGRTQHF.

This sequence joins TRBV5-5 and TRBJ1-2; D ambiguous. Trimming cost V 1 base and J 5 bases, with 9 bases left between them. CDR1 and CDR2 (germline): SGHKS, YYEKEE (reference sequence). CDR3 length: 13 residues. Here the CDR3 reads CASSLRLSYGYTF. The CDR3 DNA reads TGTGCCAGCAGCTTGAGACTCTCTTATGGCTACACCTTC.